The next 9 T cell receptor beta chains were all read from a single sample in a study of blood T cell repertoires in COVID-19. TCRdb's copy holds only in-frame clones and misses some; the assay was immunoSEQ multiplex PCR. The sample yields 400,000 to 450,000 clones, about nine tenths seen once. The sequenced sample was peripheral blood. The receptors originated from a woman aged 25 to 45 with active or convalescent COVID-19.

The chain links TRBV6-1 to TRBJ2-1, with 9 positions matching TRBD2. J gave up 7 bases and V 0 bases, and 16 bases lay outside the gene matches. The CDR3 sequence is 19 residues long. Germline lookup yields CDR1 MNHNS and CDR2 SASEGT. The CDR3: CASSEALLGRAGGNNEQFF. The CDR3 region has the DNA TGTGCCAGCAGTGAAGCGCTTCTGGGGCGAGCGGGAGGTAATAATGAGCAGTTCTTC.

The CDR3 nucleotides read TGTGCCAGCAGCCCTTTTGTAGGCGGGTCCACTGAAGCTTTCTTT. Its translation: CASSPFVGGSTEAFF. The chain combines TRBV7-9 with TRBJ1-1; D ambiguous. The CDR3 contains 15 residues. The V end lost 5 bases, the J end lost 4 bases, and 17 bases lay between the germline ends. Looked up from germline, CDR1 is SEHNR and CDR2 is FQNEAQ (reference sequence).

The V gene is TRBV10-3, the J gene TRBJ1-2; TRBD1 matches 12 bases. The CDR3 has 15 amino acids. With 1 base clipped from V and 8 bases from J, the junction kept 5 bases outside the gene matches. CDR1 and CDR2 (germline): ENHRY, SYGVKD. CDR3 sequence reads: CAISELGQGAFGYTF. The CDR3 nucleotides read TGTGCCATCAGTGAGTTGGGACAGGGGGCGTTCGGCTACACCTTC.

This chain uses TRBV19 with TRBJ2-1; TRBD1 is a possible D gene (5 bases). Germline CDR1 LNHDA, CDR2 SQIVND (reference sequence). The CDR3 is made up of 14 amino acids. V was cut by 5 bases and J by 10 bases, with 18 bases left in between. The CDR3 nucleotides are TGTGCCAGTAGTGACAGACCTCCCCTGGTGGAGCAGTTCTTC. It encodes CASSDRPPLVEQFF.

The chain couples TRBV18 to TRBJ2-3; D is perhaps TRBD2 (5 bases). Trimming took off 0 bases at V and 3 bases at J, with 16 bases between the two ends. This CDR3 is built from 17 residues. Germline V CDR1 and CDR2: KGHSH, LQKENI. CDR3 loop: CASSPPGFRGVTDTQYF. CDR3 sequence (DNA): TGTGCCAGCTCACCACCGGGCTTCCGGGGAGTAACAGATACGCAGTATTTT.

A word on this clone: The same CDR3 also results from other DNA sequences found in this sample. This rearrangement joins TRBV3-1 (or the pseudogene TRBV3-2) to TRBJ1-1, with D unclear. This CDR3 contains 14 residues. V lost 1 base and J 0 bases, leaving 6 bases between the germline ends. CDR1 LGHDT and CDR2 YNNKEL come from the germline V gene (reference sequence). Here the CDR3 reads CASSQGQMNTEAFF. The CDR3 coding sequence is TGTGCCAGCAGCCAAGGACAAATGAACACTGAAGCTTTCTTT.

The chain carries TRBV3-1 (or the pseudogene TRBV3-2) and TRBJ2-1, with D possibly being TRBD2 (6 bases). Per the germline V gene, CDR1 is LGHDT and CDR2 is YNNKEL (reference sequence). CDR3 size: 17 residues. Trimming shortened V by 0 bases and J by 1 base, and 13 bases separated the two germline ends. CDR3 residues: CASSQDLRGRSYNEQFF. The CDR3 nucleotides read TGTGCCAGCAGCCAAGACCTGCGGGGTCGTTCCTACAATGAGCAGTTCTTC.

The chain couples TRBV3-1 (or the pseudogene TRBV3-2) to TRBJ1-1, with D possibly being TRBD1 (6 bases). V was cut by 1 base and J by 5 bases, with 14 bases left in between. Germline loops: CDR1 LGHDT, CDR2 YNNKEL (reference sequence). The CDR3 runs 15 residues. Here the CDR3 reads CASSQVQSRGTEAFF. The DNA for the CDR3 is TGTGCCAGCAGCCAAGTTCAGTCAAGGGGGACTGAAGCTTTCTTT.

This chain joins TRBV9 and TRBJ2-1, with D possibly matching TRBD1 (6 bases). The CDR3 runs to 17 residues. V dropped 4 bases and J dropped 11 bases, with 28 bases sitting between them. Germline V CDR1 and CDR2: SGDLS, YYNGEE. The CDR3, as DNA: TGTGCCAGCAGCCTACTGTGGGGGCAGTCCATAGATGGGAAGCAGTTCTTC. It is translated as CASSLLWGQSIDGKQFF.